The 25 T cell receptor beta chains below were found in one sample sequenced in a study of OX40 agonist ivuxolimab in advanced cancers. The method was immunoSEQ multiplex PCR; TCRdb's version includes in-frame clones alone and lacks a portion of them. Of some 98,000 clones listed, about four fifths are singletons. Sequences were derived from CD4+ or CD8+ T cells sorted from blood, sampled in a trial of the OX40 agonist ivuxolimab. These receptors originate from an adult with an advanced solid tumor such as melanoma, head and neck, liver or kidney cancer.

The chain has TRBV27 and TRBJ1-2; D ambiguous. Trimming took off 5 bases at V and 4 bases at J, with 26 bases between the two ends. The CDR3 runs to 18 residues. CDR1 is MNHEY and CDR2 is SMNVEV in the germline V gene (reference sequence). CDR3 sequence: CASSPPGLNRVDLYGYTF. The CDR3 DNA reads TGTGCCAGCAGTCCACCCGGGCTAAACCGAGTCGACCTCTATGGCTACACCTTC.

By frequency in the sample, this clone is medium-sized. This rearrangement joins TRBV4-2 to TRBJ1-2; possible D gene TRBD1, 5 bases. The CDR3 totals 14 residues. Between the trimmed V and J ends, which lost 0 bases and 7 bases, there was a span of 12 bases. The germline V gene has CDR1 LGHNA and CDR2 YNFKEQ. The CDR3 DNA reads TGTGCCAGCAGCCAAGAAGGCAGGGTCAGTGGCTACACCTTC. This translates into CASSQEGRVSGYTF.

The V and J genes are TRBV5-4 and TRBJ2-2; D unclear. Trimming pared 4 bases from V and 5 bases from J, leaving 12 bases between. Germline CDR1 SGHNT, CDR2 YYREEE (reference sequence). The CDR3 loop spans 14 amino acids. DNA of the CDR3: TGTGCCAGCAGCCCGGACCTTGTTACCGGGGAGCTGTTTTTT. Its protein is CASSPDLVTGELFF.

This sequence joins TRBV5-6 and TRBJ1-4; TRBD1 matches 7 bases. With V trimmed by 0 bases and J by 5 bases, 4 bases remained unmatched. Germline V lookup: CDR1 SGHDT, CDR2 YYEEEE. This CDR3 is 15 amino acids long. This chain's CDR3 is CASSLAGGTNEKLFF. In DNA form, the CDR3 reads TGTGCCAGCAGCTTGGCAGGGGGAACGAATGAAAAACTGTTTTTT. Complete variable domain (other parts from reference TRBV5-6 and TRBJ1-4): DAGVTQSPTHLIKTRGQQVTLRCSPKSGHDTVSWYQQALGQGPQFIFQYYEEEERQRGNFPDRFSGHQFPNYSSELNVNALLLGDSALYLCASSLAGGTNEKLFFGSGTQLSVL.

J is TRBJ2-1 and V is TRBV30, with D hard to call. Per germline, CDR1 GTSNPN and CDR2 SVGIG (reference sequence). Trimming took 3 bases from V and 4 from J, leaving 4 bases between them. CDR3 length: 11 amino acids. CDR3 coding DNA: TGTGCCTGGAGGGGGTACAATGAGCAGTTCTTC. Protein product: CAWRGYNEQFF.

The V call is TRBV28, the J call TRBJ2-7; no reliable D call. This CDR3 is 13 amino acids long. Germline CDR1 MDHEN, CDR2 SYDVKM. Deletions cut 3 bases from V and 3 bases from J, with 9 bases between. CDR3: CASSLPESYEQYF. DNA for the CDR3: TGTGCCAGCAGTTTGCCCGAGAGCTACGAGCAGTACTTC.

The J gene is TRBJ1-2, the V gene TRBV27; no clear D. This CDR3 is built from 16 residues. The germline V gene has CDR1 MNHEY and CDR2 SMNVEV (reference sequence). V was clipped by 5 bases and J by 3 bases, with 19 bases between them. The chain's CDR3 is CASSPLSVGIDYGYTF. CDR3 in DNA: TGTGCCAGCAGTCCCCTCTCTGTGGGAATCGACTATGGCTACACCTTC.

V is TRBV28 and J is TRBJ2-7; D is ambiguous. The germline V gene encodes CDR1 MDHEN and CDR2 SYDVKM. The CDR3 contains 12 residues. V was pared by 3 bases and J by 3 bases, with 6 bases between. The CDR3 reads CASSFMGYEQYF. The DNA of the CDR3 is TGTGCCAGCAGTTTTATGGGCTACGAGCAGTACTTC.

The rearrangement uses TRBV7-9 and TRBJ1-1; possible D gene TRBD1, 5 bases. V was trimmed by 1 base and J by 4 bases, leaving 13 bases between them. The CDR3 consists of 15 residues. The V gene's germline CDR1 is SEHNR and CDR2 FQNEAQ (reference sequence). The CDR3: CASSLEPGRGTEAFF. CDR3 sequence (DNA): TGTGCCAGCAGCTTAGAGCCAGGGCGGGGCACTGAAGCTTTCTTT.

V gene TRBV7-8 combines with J gene TRBJ1-4; D might be TRBD1 (5 bases). V shed 5 bases and J shed 5 bases, with 21 bases lying between them. There are 17 residues in the CDR3. Germline assignment: CDR1 SGHVS and CDR2 FQNEAQ. The CDR3 DNA sequence: TGTGCCAGCAGCCTCCGGGCGCGGGACGGCCTAAATGAAAAACTGTTTTTT. Translating it yields CASSLRARDGLNEKLFF.

V is TRBV5-1 and J is TRBJ1-1; a possible D gene is TRBD1 (5 bases). From germline, CDR1 is SGHRS and CDR2 YFSETQ. V was shortened by 3 bases and J by 4 bases, with 13 bases between the two germline ends. The CDR3 runs to 14 residues. The CDR3 protein is CASSSAGARTEAFF. The CDR3 DNA follows: TGCGCCAGCAGCTCTGCTGGGGCGCGCACTGAAGCTTTCTTT.

The rearrangement links TRBV4-3 to TRBJ2-3; D not certain. The ends were cut back, 0 bases at V and 5 bases at J, with 15 bases in the middle. From germline, CDR1 is LGHNA and CDR2 YSLEER. The CDR3 totals 16 residues. CDR3 in amino acids: CASSQDRVSVGDTQYF. The CDR3 bases are TGCGCCAGCAGCCAAGATCGGGTTTCGGTCGGAGATACGCAGTATTTT.

V is TRBV10-3 and J is TRBJ2-7; 14 bases agree with TRBD2. Germline assignment: CDR1 ENHRY and CDR2 SYGVKD. Trimming took 1 base from V and 4 from J; bases not matched to a gene: 6. The CDR3 sequence is 17 residues long. This CDR3 is CAISELGTSGSPYEQYF. The CDR3, as DNA: TGTGCCATCAGTGAGTTGGGGACTAGCGGGAGTCCATACGAGCAGTACTTC.

CDR3 amino acids: CASSLDSRYEQYF. The DNA for the CDR3 is TGTGCCAGCAGCTTAGACTCGCGCTACGAGCAGTACTTC. The V gene is TRBV5-4, the J gene TRBJ2-5; D remains ambiguous. The end of the DNA is better explained by TRBJ2-7, so the J call may be wrong. This CDR3 is built from 13 residues. CDR1 and CDR2 from the germline V gene are SGHNT and YYREEE (reference sequence).

The sample holds one count of this clone. The J gene is TRBJ1-3, the V gene TRBV2, with unresolved D. Germline CDR1 reads SNHLY; CDR2 reads FYNNEI. The CDR3 consists of 18 residues. Trimming stripped 4 bases from V and 0 bases from J, with 19 bases between. This chain's CDR3 is CASSVYSRVFGSGNTIYF. In nucleotides, the CDR3 is TGTGCCAGCAGTGTGTATTCGCGGGTTTTCGGCTCTGGAAACACCATATATTTT. Using reference TRBV2 and TRBJ1-3 for the parts outside the CDR3, the full variable domain is EPEVTQTPSHQVTQMGQEVILRCVPISNHLYFYWYRQILGQKVEFLVSFYNNEISEKSEIFDDQFSVERPDGSNFTLKIRSTKLEDSAMYFCASSVYSRVFGSGNTIYFGEGSWLTVV.

The rearrangement uses TRBV19 and TRBJ1-1; TRBD1 agrees at 7 bases. This CDR3 has 14 residues. V trimming: 5 bases; J trimming: 4 bases; junction bases outside the gene matches: 7. From germline, CDR1 is LNHDA and CDR2 SQIVND (reference sequence). The CDR3 loop reads CASSSYRQGTEAFF. CDR3 DNA sequence: TGTGCCAGTAGTTCCTACAGACAGGGCACTGAAGCTTTCTTT.

This chain connects TRBV28 to TRBJ2-3, with D possibly being TRBD2 (7 bases). V was clipped by 7 bases and J by 6 bases, with 17 bases between them. Germline V gene data show CDR1 as MDHEN and CDR2 as SYDVKM. This CDR3 spans 14 amino acids. As DNA, the CDR3 is TGTGCCAGCAACCAAGGGGGGGGTACGGATACGCAGTATTTT. Its protein product is CASNQGGGTDTQYF.

This chain links TRBV23-1 with TRBJ2-1, with D possibly being TRBD2 (8 bases). Being an ORF, TRBV23-1 has a function that is uncertain. The CDR3 covers 20 residues. V was trimmed by 4 bases and J by 8 bases, leaving 33 bases between them. CDR3 protein: CASSLPRGTVGTREVYEQFF. CDR3 DNA sequence: TGCGCCAGCAGTCTCCCTCGGGGGACAGTCGGGACTAGAGAAGTGTATGAGCAGTTCTTC.

The chain has TRBV6-6 and TRBJ1-5; D gene ambiguous. Trimming stripped 6 bases from V and 4 bases from J, with 4 bases between. The CDR3 spans 11 residues. The V gene's germline CDR1 is MNHNY and CDR2 SVGAGI (reference sequence). The CDR3 DNA follows: TGTGCCAGCAGGCAAAATCAGCCCCAGCATTTT. Protein: CASRQNQPQHF.

The chain couples TRBV6-5 to TRBJ1-4; D uncertain. The CDR3 contains 10 residues. Germline V gene sequence: CDR1 MNHEY, CDR2 SVGAGI. The V end was cut by 6 bases, the J end by 10 bases, with 6 bases between. CDR3 protein: CASSSGKLFF. The CDR3 coding sequence is TGTGCCAGCAGCTCGGGAAAACTGTTTTTT.

The chain joins TRBV5-6 to TRBJ1-5; tentative D call: TRBD1 (5 bases). V lost 1 base to trimming and J lost 6 bases, with 20 bases between them. The CDR3 totals 17 residues. Germline CDR1 reads SGHDT; CDR2 reads YYEEEE. CDR3 bases: TGTGCCAGCAGCTTGCTTTCGACAGCCTCGGGGCTTCAGCCCCAGCATTTT. As protein: CASSLLSTASGLQPQHF.

This chain uses TRBV5-1 with TRBJ2-1; 7 bases are a match to TRBD2. This CDR3 has 15 amino acids. The ends lost 0 bases at V and 4 bases at J; junction bases unmatched: 4. From germline, CDR1 is SGHRS and CDR2 YFSETQ. DNA for the CDR3: TGCGCCAGCAGCTTGGGTCTAGCGGCTTACAATGAGCAGTTCTTC. Protein product: CASSLGLAAYNEQFF.

The rearrangement uses TRBV6-1 and TRBJ2-7; 7 bases map to TRBD1. Germline CDR1 is MNHNS and CDR2 is SASEGT. CDR3 length equals 17 residues. J gave up 2 bases and V 4 bases, and 14 bases lay outside the gene matches. Here the CDR3 reads CASSAYGMTGITYEQYF. The CDR3 coding sequence is TGTGCCAGCAGTGCCTACGGGATGACAGGGATAACCTACGAGCAGTACTTC.

V usage is TRBV7-6 and J usage is TRBJ1-5; D unresolved. Per the germline V gene, CDR1 is SGHVS and CDR2 is FNYEAQ. The CDR3 is made up of 15 amino acids. Trimming removed 0 bases at V and 4 bases at J, with 10 bases between. The CDR3 region has the DNA TGTGCCAGCAGCTTAGCGGCCGGGATGAATCAGCCCCAGCATTTT. As protein: CASSLAAGMNQPQHF.

A single count supports this clone. The chain carries TRBV7-9 and TRBJ2-4; D unresolved. Between the trimmed V and J ends, which lost 0 bases and 0 bases, there was a span of 9 bases. CDR1 is SEHNR, CDR2 FQNEAQ, per germline (reference sequence). The CDR3 is 16 residues long. CDR3 DNA sequence: TGTGCCAGCAGCTTAGCCGGCATCCAAGCCAAAAACATTCAGTACTTC. Translation: CASSLAGIQAKNIQYF.